Here is one T cell receptor beta chain with its context. The antigen is not known. This sequence may be a read error, since a much larger clone differs from it by one base. The CDR3 end shows no conserved phenylalanine or tryptophan, and so a read error is likely. The CDR3 loop spans 12 amino acids. With 6 bases clipped from V and 4 bases from J, the junction kept 4 bases outside the gene matches. CDR1 and CDR2 (germline): GTSNPN, SVGIG (reference sequence). This record comes from a study of Graves' ophthalmopathy and Graves' hyperthyroidism. Study-level findings and limits: Sensitivity of approximately 88% and specificity of 70% to 84% were achieved when a 13-signature model separated ophthalmopathy from stable hyperthyroidism. Blood also carried most expanded thyroid clonotypes exceeding 0.001 frequency.

TCR beta CDR3 amplification used RNA transcripts. Second-round multiplex PCR followed a first-round RT-PCR using HTBI primers. One entry per CDR3 protein results from TCRdb running MiXCR on the multiplex PCR reads. The table includes around 400,000 distinct CDR3 sequences, about 17% detected once. Moderate-to-severe activity, with CAS ≥3, NOSPECS ≥4 and duration under 3 months, characterized the donors with ophthalmopathy. The chain carries TRBV30 and TRBJ1-1; 8 positions agree with TRBD1. The sample consisted of peripheral blood. This TCR was recovered from a woman under 30 with Graves' ophthalmopathy. CDR3: CACDRGATEAFL. DNA for the CDR3: TGTGCCTGTGACAGGGGCGCCACTGAAGCTTTCCTT.